The entry below gives a single TCR beta chain sequence along with its context. Its antigen remains unknown. The data derive from a study of CD8+ T cells in alopecia areata. About the research overall: It was oral tofacitinib, at 5 to 10 mg twice daily, that treated patients received. Study results and limitations: Lesional scalp exceeded normal scalp in clonality, especially in alopecia totalis/universalis. Possibly as an HLA-related effect, TCR sharing across patients appeared less clear than in mice.

Investigators isolated RNA and reverse transcribed it into cDNA to act as the sequencing template. Using immunoSEQ multiplex PCR, the repertoire was profiled, and TCRdb retains in-frame clones only, with some absent. The table lists fewer than 200,000 clones, roughly 64% of them singletons. The treatment here: oral pan-JAK inhibitor, 5-10 mg twice daily. Researchers gathered lesional scalp punch biopsies and peripheral blood from patients with alopecia areata. The input for sequencing was CD8+ T cells sorted from blood, taken at week 24, from a patient treated with tofacitinib. This sequence was found in a human donor with alopecia areata.

In DNA form, the CDR3 reads TGTGCCAGCAGCCAAGTGAGGGGGCTCGGTGAAAAACTGTTTTTT. Residues: CASSQVRGLGEKLFF. The rearrangement links TRBV14 to TRBJ1-4, with 7 bases matching TRBD1. The CDR3 runs to 15 residues. Germline CDR1 is SGHDN and CDR2 is FVKESK. The V segment lost 1 base and the J segment 7 bases; nucleotides outside the gene matches: 6.